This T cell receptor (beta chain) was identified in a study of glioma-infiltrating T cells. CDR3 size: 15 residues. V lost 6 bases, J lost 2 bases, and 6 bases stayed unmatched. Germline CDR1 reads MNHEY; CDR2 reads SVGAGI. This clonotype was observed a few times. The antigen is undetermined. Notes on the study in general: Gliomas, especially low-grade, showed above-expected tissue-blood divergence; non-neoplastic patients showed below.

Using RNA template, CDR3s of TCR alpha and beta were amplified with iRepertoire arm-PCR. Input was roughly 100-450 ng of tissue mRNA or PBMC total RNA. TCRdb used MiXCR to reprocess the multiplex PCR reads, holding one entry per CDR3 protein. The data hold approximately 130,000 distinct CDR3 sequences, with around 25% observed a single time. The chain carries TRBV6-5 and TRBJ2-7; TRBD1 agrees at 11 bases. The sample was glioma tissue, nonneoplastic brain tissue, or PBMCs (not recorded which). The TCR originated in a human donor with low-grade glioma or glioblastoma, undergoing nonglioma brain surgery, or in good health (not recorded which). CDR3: CASSRGQGAAYEQYV. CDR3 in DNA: TGTGCCAGCAGCCGCGGACAGGGGGCTGCCTACGAGCAGTACGTC.